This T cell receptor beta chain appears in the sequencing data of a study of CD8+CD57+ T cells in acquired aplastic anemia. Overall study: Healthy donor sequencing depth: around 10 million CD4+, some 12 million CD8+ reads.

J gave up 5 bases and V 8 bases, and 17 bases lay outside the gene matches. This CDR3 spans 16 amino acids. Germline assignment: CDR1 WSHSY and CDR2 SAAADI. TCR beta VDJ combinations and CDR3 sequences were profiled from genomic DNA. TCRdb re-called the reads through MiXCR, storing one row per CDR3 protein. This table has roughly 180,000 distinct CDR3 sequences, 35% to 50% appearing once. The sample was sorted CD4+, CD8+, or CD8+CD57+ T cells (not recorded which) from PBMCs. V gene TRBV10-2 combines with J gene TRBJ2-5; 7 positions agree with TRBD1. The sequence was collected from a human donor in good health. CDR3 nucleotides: TGCGCCAGCGAACCGAAACCGACAGGGCTATTGGAGACCCAGTACTTC. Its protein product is CASEPKPTGLLETQYF.